The clone carrying this TCR beta chain was recorded a few times. This CDR3 spans 16 amino acids. Germline CDR1 reads LNHNV; CDR2 reads YYDKDF (reference sequence). V was trimmed by 1 base and J by 0 bases, leaving 9 bases between them. The whole isolated RNA underwent reverse transcription, so sequencing captured expressed TCRB transcripts. Generated by immunoSEQ multiplex PCR, the TCRdb table keeps only in-frame clones and is missing some. The sample shows over 300,000 clones, 6.5% to 10% of them seen only once. Staining for CD45RO/CCR7/CD25/CD127/CD95/CD27 allowed sorting of CD4+ naive, central memory, regulatory and stem cell-like memory cells. The entry originates in a study of beta chain features in type 1 diabetes.

The sequence came from a woman younger than 30 in good health. The gene calls are TRBV15 and TRBJ1-4; D gene unclear. The sequencing input was central memory CD4+ T cells from blood. CDR3 amino acids: CATSRADGATNEKLFF. The CDR3 bases are TGTGCCACCAGCAGAGCGGACGGGGCAACTAATGAAAAACTGTTTTTT.